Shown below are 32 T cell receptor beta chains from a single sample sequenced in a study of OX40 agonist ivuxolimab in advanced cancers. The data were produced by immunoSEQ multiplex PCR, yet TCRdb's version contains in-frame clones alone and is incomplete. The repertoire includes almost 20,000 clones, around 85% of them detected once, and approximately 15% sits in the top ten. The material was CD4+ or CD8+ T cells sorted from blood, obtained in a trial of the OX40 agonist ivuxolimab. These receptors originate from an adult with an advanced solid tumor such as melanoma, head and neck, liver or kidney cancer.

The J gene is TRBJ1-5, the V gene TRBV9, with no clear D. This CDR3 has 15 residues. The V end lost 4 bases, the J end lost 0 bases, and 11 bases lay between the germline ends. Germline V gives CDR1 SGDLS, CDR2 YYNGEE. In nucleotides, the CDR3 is TGTGCCAGCAGCCATAGGAGGGATAGCAATCAGCCCCAGCATTTT. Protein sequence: CASSHRRDSNQPQHF.

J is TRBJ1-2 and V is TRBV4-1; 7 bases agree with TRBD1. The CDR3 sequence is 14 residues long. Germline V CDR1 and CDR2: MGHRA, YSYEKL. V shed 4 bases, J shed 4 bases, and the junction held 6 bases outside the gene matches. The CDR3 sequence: CASSPGQNSYGYTF. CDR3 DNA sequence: TGCGCCAGCAGCCCGGGACAGAACTCCTATGGCTACACCTTC.

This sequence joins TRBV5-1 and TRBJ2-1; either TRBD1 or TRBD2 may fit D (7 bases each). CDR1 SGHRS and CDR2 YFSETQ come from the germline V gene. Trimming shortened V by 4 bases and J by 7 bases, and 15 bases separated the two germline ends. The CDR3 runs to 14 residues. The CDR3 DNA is TGCGCCAGCAGCCCACCCAGGGGGGGGAATGAGCAGTTCTTC. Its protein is CASSPPRGGNEQFF.

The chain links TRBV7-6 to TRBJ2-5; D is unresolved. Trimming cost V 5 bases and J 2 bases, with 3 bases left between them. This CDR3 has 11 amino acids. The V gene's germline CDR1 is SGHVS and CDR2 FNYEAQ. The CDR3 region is CASSLQETQYF. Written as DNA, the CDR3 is TGTGCCAGCAGCCTTCAAGAGACCCAGTACTTC.

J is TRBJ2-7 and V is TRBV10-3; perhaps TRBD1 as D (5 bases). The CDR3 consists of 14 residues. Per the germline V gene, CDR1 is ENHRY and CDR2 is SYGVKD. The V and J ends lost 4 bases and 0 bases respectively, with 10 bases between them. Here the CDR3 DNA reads TGTGCCATCAGTGGACAGCCCCGCTCCTACGAGCAGTACTTC. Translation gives CAISGQPRSYEQYF.

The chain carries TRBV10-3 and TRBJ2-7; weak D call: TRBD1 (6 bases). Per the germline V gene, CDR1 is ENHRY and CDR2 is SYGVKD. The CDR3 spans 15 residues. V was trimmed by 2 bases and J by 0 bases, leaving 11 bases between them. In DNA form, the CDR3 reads TGTGCCATCAGTGAGGCCAGACAGGACTCCTACGAGCAGTACTTC. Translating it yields CAISEARQDSYEQYF.

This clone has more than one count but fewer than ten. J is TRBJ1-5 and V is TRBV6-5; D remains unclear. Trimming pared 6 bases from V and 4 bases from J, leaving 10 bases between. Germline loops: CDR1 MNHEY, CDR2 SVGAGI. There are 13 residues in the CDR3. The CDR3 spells CASSPFGNQPQHF. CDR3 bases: TGTGCCAGCAGCCCTTTTGGGAATCAGCCCCAGCATTTT.

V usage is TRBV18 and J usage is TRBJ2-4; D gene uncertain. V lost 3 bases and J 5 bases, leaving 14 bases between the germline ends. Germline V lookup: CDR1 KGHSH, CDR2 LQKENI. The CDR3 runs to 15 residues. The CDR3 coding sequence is TGTGCCAGCTCACCCGACCCTGTGGCGCAAAACATTCAGTACTTC. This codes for CASSPDPVAQNIQYF.

The CDR3 region is CASSKSDRDGTGELFF. The DNA of the CDR3 is TGTGCCAGCAGCAAATCGGACAGGGATGGTACCGGGGAGCTGTTTTTT. The chain employs TRBV9 and TRBJ2-2; 8 nucleotides line up with TRBD1. Per germline, CDR1 SGDLS and CDR2 YYNGEE. The CDR3 is 16 residues long. Trimming removed 4 bases from V and 5 bases from J; junction bases left unmatched: 10.

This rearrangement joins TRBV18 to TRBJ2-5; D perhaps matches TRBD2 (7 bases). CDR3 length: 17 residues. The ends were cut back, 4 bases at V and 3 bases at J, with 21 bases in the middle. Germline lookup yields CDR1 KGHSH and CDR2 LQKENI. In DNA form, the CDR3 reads TGTGCCAGCTCACTCGGCGCGGGGGCGCGAGGTAAAGAGACCCAGTACTTC. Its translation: CASSLGAGARGKETQYF.

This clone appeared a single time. CDR3 nucleotide sequence: TGTGCCAGCAGCCCCGGGACACCGGTCACAGATACGCAGTATTTT. It specifies CASSPGTPVTDTQYF. The genes are TRBV7-2 and TRBJ2-3, with D perhaps matching TRBD1 (6 bases). The CDR3 is 15 amino acids. From germline, CDR1 is SGHTA and CDR2 FQGNSA. V gave up 5 bases and J gave up 2 bases, with 14 bases separating them.

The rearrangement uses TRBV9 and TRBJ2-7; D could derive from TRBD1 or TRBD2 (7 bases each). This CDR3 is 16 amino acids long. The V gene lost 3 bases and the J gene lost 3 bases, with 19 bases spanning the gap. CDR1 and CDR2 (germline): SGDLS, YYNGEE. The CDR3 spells CASSGHQGGSGYEQYF. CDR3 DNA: TGTGCCAGCAGCGGGCACCAGGGGGGGTCCGGCTACGAGCAGTACTTC. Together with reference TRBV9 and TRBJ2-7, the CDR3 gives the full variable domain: DSGVTQTPKHLITATGQRVTLRCSPRSGDLSVYWYQQSLDQGLQFLIQYYNGEERAKGNILERFSAQQFPDLHSELNLSSLELGDSALYFCASSGHQGGSGYEQYFGPGTRLTVT.

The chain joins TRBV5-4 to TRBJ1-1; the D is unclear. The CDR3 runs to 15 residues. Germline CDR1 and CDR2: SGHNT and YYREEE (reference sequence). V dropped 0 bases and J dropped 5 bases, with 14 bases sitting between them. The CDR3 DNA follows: TGTGCCAGCAGCTTGGTCTTAGGGCCAGAGACTGAAGCTTTCTTT. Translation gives CASSLVLGPETEAFF.

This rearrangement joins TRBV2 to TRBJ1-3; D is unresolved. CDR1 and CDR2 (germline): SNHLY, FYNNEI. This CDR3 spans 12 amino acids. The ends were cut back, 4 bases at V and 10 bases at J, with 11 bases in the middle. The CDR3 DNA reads TGTGCCAGCAGTGCGTTGAGGGAAACCATATATTTT. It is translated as CASSALRETIYF.

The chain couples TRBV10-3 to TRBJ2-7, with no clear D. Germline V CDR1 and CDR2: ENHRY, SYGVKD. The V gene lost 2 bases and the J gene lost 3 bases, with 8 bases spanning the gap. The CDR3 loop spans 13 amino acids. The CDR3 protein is CAISEVGNYEQYF. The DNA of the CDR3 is TGTGCCATCAGTGAGGTGGGAAACTACGAGCAGTACTTC.

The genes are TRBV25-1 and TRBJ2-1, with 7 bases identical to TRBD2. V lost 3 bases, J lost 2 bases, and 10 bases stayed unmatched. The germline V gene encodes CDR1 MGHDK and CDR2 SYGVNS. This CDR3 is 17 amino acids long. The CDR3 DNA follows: TGTGCCAGCAGTGAGGGGGTGGGGAGCGGGGCCTACAATGAGCAGTTCTTC. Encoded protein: CASSEGVGSGAYNEQFF.

CDR3 coding DNA: TGTGCCAGCAGTTCCCAACCGGGACAGTGGGTGACTGAAGCTTTCTTT. This encodes CASSSQPGQWVTEAFF. The chain has TRBV6-6 and TRBJ1-1; 7 nucleotides match TRBD1. The CDR3 extends over 16 amino acids. CDR1 is MNHNY and CDR2 is SVGAGI in the germline V gene (reference sequence). V was pared by 4 bases and J by 5 bases, with 13 bases of the junction left unmatched.

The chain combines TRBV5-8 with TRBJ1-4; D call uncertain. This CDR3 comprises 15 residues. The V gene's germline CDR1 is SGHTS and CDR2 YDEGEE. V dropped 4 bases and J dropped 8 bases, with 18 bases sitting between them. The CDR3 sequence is CASSSLWPLEEKLFF. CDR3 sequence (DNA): TGTGCCAGCAGCAGCTTATGGCCATTGGAGGAAAAACTGTTTTTT.

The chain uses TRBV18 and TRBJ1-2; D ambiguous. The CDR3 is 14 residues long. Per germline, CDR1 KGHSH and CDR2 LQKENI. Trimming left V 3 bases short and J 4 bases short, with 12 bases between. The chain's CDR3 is CASSPRTEAYGYTF. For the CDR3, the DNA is TGTGCCAGCTCACCGCGGACGGAAGCCTATGGCTACACCTTC. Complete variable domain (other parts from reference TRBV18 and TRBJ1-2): NAGVMQNPRHLVRRRGQEARLRCSPMKGHSHVYWYRQLPEEGLKFMVYLQKENIIDESGMPKERFSAEFPKEGPSILRIQQVVRGDSAAYFCASSPRTEAYGYTFGSGTRLTVV.

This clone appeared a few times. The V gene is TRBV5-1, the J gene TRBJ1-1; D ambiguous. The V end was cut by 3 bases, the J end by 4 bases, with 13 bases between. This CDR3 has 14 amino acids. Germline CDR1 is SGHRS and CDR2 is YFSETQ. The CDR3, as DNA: TGCGCCAGCAGCTACGGGGAATCGGTCACTGAAGCTTTCTTT. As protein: CASSYGESVTEAFF. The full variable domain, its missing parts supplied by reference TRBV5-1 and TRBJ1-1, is KAGVTQTPRYLIKTRGQQVTLSCSPISGHRSVSWYQQTPGQGLQFLFEYFSETQRNKGNFPGRFSGRQFSNSRSEMNVSTLELGDSALYLCASSYGESVTEAFFGQGTRLTVV.

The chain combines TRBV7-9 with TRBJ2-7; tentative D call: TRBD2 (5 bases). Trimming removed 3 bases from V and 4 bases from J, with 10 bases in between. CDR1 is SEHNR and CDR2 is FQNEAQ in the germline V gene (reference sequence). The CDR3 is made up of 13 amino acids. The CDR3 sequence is CASSLGDGYEQYF. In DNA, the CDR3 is TGTGCCAGCAGCTTGGGAGACGGGTACGAGCAGTACTTC.

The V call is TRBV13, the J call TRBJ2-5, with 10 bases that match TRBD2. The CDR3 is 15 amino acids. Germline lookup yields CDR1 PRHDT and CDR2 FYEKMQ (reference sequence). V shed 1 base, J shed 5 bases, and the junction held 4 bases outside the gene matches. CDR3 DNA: TGTGCCAGCAGCTTAGAGCGGGGGGGAGTGGAGACCCAGTACTTC. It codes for CASSLERGGVETQYF. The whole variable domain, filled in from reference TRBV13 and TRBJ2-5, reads AAGVIQSPRHLIKEKRETATLKCYPIPRHDTVYWYQQGPGQDPQFLISFYEKMQSDKGSIPDRFSAQQFSDYHSELNMSSLELGDSALYFCASSLERGGVETQYFGPGTRLLVL.

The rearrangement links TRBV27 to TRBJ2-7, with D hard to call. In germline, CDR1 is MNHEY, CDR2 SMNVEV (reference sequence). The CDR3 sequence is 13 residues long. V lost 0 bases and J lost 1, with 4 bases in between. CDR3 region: CASSLSGSYEQYF. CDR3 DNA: TGTGCCAGCAGTTTATCTGGGTCCTACGAGCAGTACTTC.

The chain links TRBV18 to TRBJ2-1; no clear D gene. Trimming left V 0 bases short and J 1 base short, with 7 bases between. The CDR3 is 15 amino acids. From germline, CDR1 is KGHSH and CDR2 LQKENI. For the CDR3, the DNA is TGTGCCAGCTCACCACCAAAAGGGTCCTACAATGAGCAGTTCTTC. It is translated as CASSPPKGSYNEQFF.

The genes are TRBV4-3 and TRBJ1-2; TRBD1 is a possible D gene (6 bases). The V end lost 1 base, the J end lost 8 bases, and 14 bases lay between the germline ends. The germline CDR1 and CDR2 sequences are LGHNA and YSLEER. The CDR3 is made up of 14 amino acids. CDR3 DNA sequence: TGCGCCAGCAGCCAAGTGGAGGGGGTTAGGGGCTACACCTTC. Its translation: CASSQVEGVRGYTF.

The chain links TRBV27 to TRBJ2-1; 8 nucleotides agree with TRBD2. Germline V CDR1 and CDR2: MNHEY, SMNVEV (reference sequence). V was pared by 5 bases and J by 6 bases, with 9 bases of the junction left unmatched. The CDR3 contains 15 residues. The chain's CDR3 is CASSHSGSPTNEQFF. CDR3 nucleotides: TGTGCCAGCAGTCACAGCGGGAGTCCCACCAATGAGCAGTTCTTC.

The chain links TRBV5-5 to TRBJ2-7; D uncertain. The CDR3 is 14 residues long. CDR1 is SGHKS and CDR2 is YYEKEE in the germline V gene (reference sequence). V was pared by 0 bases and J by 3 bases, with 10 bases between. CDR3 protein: CASSLVAGNYEQYF. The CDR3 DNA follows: TGTGCCAGCAGCTTGGTGGCAGGCAACTACGAGCAGTACTTC. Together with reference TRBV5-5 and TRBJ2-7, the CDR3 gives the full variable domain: DAGVTQSPTHLIKTRGQQVTLRCSPISGHKSVSWYQQVLGQGPQFIFQYYEKEERGRGNFPDRFSARQFPNYSSELNVNALLLGDSALYLCASSLVAGNYEQYFGPGTRLTVT.

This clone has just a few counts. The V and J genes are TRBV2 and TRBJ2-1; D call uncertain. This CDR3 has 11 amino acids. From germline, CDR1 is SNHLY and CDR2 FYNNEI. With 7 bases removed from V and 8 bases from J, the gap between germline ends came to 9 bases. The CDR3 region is CASTGWDEQFF. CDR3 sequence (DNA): TGTGCCAGCACTGGGTGGGATGAGCAGTTCTTC.

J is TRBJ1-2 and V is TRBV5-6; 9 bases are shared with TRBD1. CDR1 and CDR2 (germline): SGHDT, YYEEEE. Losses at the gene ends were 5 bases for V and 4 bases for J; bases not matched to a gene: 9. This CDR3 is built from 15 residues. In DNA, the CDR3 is TGTGCCAGCAGAGGGGGAGGGACAGGGTCCTATGGCTACACCTTC. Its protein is CASRGGGTGSYGYTF. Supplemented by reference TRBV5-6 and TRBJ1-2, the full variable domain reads DAGVTQSPTHLIKTRGQQVTLRCSPKSGHDTVSWYQQALGQGPQFIFQYYEEEERQRGNFPDRFSGHQFPNYSSELNVNALLLGDSALYLCASRGGGTGSYGYTFGSGTRLTVV.

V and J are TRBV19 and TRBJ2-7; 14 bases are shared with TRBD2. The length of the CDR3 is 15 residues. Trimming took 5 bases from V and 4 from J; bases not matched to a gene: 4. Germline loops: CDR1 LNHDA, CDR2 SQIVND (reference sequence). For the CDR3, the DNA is TGTGCCAGTAGTTGGGGGACTAGCGGGAGTTACGAGCAGTACTTC. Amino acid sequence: CASSWGTSGSYEQYF.

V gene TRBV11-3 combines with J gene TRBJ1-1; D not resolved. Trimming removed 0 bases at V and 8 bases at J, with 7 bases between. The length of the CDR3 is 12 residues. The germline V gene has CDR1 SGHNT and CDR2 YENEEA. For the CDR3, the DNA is TGTGCCAGCAGCTTAGATGGGGTAGAAGCTTTCTTT. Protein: CASSLDGVEAFF.

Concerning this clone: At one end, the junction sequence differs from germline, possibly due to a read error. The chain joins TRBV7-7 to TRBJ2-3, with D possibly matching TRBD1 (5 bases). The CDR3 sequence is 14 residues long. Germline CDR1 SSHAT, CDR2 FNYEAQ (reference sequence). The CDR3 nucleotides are TGTGCTAGCAGCTTAGTTCCAGGGCAAGATACGCAGTATTTT. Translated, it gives CASSLVPGQDTQYF. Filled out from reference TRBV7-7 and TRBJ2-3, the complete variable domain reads GAGVSQSPRYKVTKRGQDVTLRCDPISSHATLYWYQQALGQGPEFLTYFNYEAQPDKSGLPSDRFSAERPEGSISTLTIQRTEQRDSAMYRCASSLVPGQDTQYFGPGTRLTVL.